The T cell receptor beta chain under discussion was sequenced for a study of blood T cell repertoires in COVID-19. Study overall: COVID-19 samples from acute and convalescent phases originated in the United States, Italy and Spain. T cells, B-cell-depleted T cells, or PBMCs provided the cDNA or gDNA that served as material.

Participant ages covered about 18 to 95 years across around 22 US areas. Self-reported history from a screening survey and questionnaire set each donor's cohort. V was clipped by 3 bases and J by 4 bases, with 12 bases between them. In germline, CDR1 is MNHEY, CDR2 SVGAGI. The CDR3 extends over 15 amino acids. Assay used: immunoSEQ multiplex PCR; TCRdb lists only in-frame clones, some missing. The sample yields roughly 320,000 clones, 90% to 95% seen once. The sequenced sample was PBMCs or T cells enriched from blood (not recorded which). The clonotype originates from a woman aged 30 to 39 who had been exposed to COVID-19. V gene TRBV6-5 combines with J gene TRBJ1-4; a weak D match, TRBD1 (5 bases). Here the CDR3 reads CASSYAPTVNEKLFF. The CDR3 coding sequence is TGTGCCAGCAGTTATGCCCCGACAGTTAATGAAAAACTGTTTTTT.